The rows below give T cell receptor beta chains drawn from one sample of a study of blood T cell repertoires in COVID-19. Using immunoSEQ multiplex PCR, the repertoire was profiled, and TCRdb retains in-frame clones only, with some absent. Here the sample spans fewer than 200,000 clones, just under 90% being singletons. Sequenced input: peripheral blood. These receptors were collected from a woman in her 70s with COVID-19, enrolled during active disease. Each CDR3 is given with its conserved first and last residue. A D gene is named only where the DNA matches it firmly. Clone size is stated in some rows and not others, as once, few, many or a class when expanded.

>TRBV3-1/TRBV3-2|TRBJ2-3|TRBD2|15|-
CASSQGPGRADTQYF
TGTGCCAGCAGCCAAGGGCCAGGGAGGGCAGATACGCAGTATTTT
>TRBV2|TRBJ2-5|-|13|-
CASSDGGLETQYF
TGTGCCAGCAGTGACGGGGGGCTAGAGACCCAGTACTTC
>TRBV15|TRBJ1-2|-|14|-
CATSRDLAGDVYTF
TGTGCCACCAGCAGAGATTTGGCAGGGGATGTCTACACCTTC
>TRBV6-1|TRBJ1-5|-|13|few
CASGDNSNQPQHF
TGTGCCAGCGGTGACAATAGCAATCAGCCCCAGCATTTT
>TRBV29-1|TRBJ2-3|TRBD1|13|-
CSVIAGGVDTQYF
TGCAGCGTTATAGCAGGGGGTGTCGATACGCAGTATTTT
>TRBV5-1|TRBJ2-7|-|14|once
CASSLGPQAREQYF
TGCGCCAGCAGCTTGGGCCCCCAGGCAAGGGAGCAGTACTTC
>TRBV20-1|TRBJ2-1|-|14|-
CSASGQFSYNEQFF
TGCAGTGCTAGTGGGCAGTTCTCCTACAATGAGCAGTTCTTC
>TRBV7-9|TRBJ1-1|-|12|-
CASSLGYTEAFF
TGTGCCAGCAGTCTAGGATACACTGAAGCTTTCTTT
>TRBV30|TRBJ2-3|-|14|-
CAWSVRSGTDTQYF
TGTGCCTGGAGTGTACGTTCGGGCACAGATACGCAGTATTTT
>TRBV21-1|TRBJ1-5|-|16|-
CASSVPGHHSNQPQHF
TGTGCCAGCAGCGTACCGGGACACCATAGCAATCAGCCCCAGCATTTT
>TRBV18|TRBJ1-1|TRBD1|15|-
CASSNPGTGRTEAFF
TGTGCCAGCTCAAACCCCGGGACAGGGCGCACTGAAGCTTTCTTT
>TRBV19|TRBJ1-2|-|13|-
CASSTPENYGYTF
TGTGCCAGTAGTACCCCCGAGAACTATGGCTACACCTTC
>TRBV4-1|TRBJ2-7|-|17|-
CASSQDTKASFSYEQYF
TGCGCCAGCAGCCAAGATACGAAGGCTAGCTTCTCCTACGAGCAGTACTTC
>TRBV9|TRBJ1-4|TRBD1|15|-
CATGKGQGPNEKLFF
TGTGCCACCGGAAAAGGACAGGGGCCGAATGAAAAACTGTTTTTT
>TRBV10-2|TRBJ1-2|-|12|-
CASTRGGYGYTF
TGCGCCAGCACCAGGGGCGGCTATGGCTACACCTTC
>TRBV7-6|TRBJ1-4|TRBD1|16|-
CASSLERTGANEKLFF
TGTGCCAGCAGCTTAGAACGGACAGGCGCTAATGAAAAACTGTTTTTT
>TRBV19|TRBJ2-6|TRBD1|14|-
CASSPRTGANVLTF
TGTGCCAGTAGTCCTCGGACAGGTGCCAACGTCCTGACTTTC
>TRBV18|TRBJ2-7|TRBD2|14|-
CASSKGGGAYEQYF
TGTGCCAGCTCAAAAGGCGGGGGTGCCTACGAGCAGTACTTC
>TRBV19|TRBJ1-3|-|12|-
CASRHAADTIYF
TGTGCCAGTAGACACGCGGCGGACACCATATATTTT
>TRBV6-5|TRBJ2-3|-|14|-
CASGRDGSTDTQYF
TGTGCCAGCGGCCGTGACGGGAGCACAGATACGCAGTATTTT
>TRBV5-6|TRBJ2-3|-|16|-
CASSLLTTTSTDTQYF
TGTGCCAGCAGCTTGCTTACTACCACTAGCACAGATACGCAGTATTTT
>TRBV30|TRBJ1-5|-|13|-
CAWSVQDRKPQHF
TGTGCCTGGAGTGTGCAGGATAGGAAGCCCCAGCATTTT
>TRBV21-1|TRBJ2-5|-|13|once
CASSKVTGRTQYF
TGTGCCAGCAGCAAAGTCACAGGGAGGACCCAGTACTTC
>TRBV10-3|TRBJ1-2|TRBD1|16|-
CAISVTGGRANYGYTF
TGTGCCATCAGTGTGACAGGGGGTAGGGCAAACTATGGCTACACCTTC
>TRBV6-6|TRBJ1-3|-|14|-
CASSYSVKRDTIYF
TGTGCCAGCAGTTACTCGGTCAAGAGGGACACCATATATTTT
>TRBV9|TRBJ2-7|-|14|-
CASSATLGSYEQYF
TGTGCCAGCAGCGCCACATTAGGGAGCTACGAGCAGTACTTC
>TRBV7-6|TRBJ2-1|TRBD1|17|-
CASSLPPGTGEGNEQFF
TGTGCCAGCAGCCTCCCGCCCGGGACAGGGGAGGGGAATGAGCAGTTCTTC
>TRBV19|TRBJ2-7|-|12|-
CASSIPGYEQYF
TGTGCCAGTAGTATTCCAGGGTACGAGCAGTACTTC
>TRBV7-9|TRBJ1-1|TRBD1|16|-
CASSPNRGQLDTEAFF
TGTGCCAGCAGCCCAAACAGGGGGCAGTTGGACACTGAAGCTTTCTTT
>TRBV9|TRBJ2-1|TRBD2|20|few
CASSVSTSGRRTYIGNEQFF
TGTGCCAGCAGCGTATCGACTAGCGGGAGGAGGACGTACATCGGGAATGAGCAGTTCTTC
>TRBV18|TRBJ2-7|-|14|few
CASSPVQGVVEQYF
TGTGCCAGCTCACCAGTACAGGGTGTTGTGGAGCAGTACTTC
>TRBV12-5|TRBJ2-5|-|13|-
CASGLVNIETQYF
TGTGCTAGTGGTTTGGTAAATATAGAGACCCAGTACTTC
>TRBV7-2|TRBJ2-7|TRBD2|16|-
CASSLTSGRPAREQYF
TGTGCCAGCAGCTTAACCAGCGGGAGGCCTGCGAGGGAGCAGTACTTC
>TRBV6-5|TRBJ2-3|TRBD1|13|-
CAATDRVTDTQYF
TGTGCCGCAACGGACAGGGTCACAGATACGCAGTATTTT
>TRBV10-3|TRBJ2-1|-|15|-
CAISESGLPGNEQFF
TGTGCCATCAGTGAGTCCGGTCTCCCAGGCAATGAGCAGTTCTTC
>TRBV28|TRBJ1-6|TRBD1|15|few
CASRLQGALYSPLHF
TGTGCCAGCCGACTACAGGGGGCGCTTTATTCACCCCTCCACTTT
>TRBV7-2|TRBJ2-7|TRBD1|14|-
CASSATQGAHEQYF
TGTGCCAGCAGCGCAACCCAGGGGGCTCACGAGCAGTACTTC
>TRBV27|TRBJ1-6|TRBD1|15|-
CASSRGTGFNSPLHF
TGTGCCAGCAGTCGAGGGACAGGTTTTAATTCACCCCTCCACTTT
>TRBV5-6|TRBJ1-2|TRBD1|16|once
CASSLDTGGSNYGYTF
TGTGCCAGCAGCTTGGATACAGGGGGCTCTAACTATGGCTACACCTTC
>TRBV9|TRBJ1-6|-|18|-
CASSLSRTTGEVNSPLHF
TGTGCCAGCAGCTTAAGTCGGACGACAGGAGAGGTTAATTCACCCCTCCACTTT
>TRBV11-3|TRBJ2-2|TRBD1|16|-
CASSRRTGDGTGELFF
TGTGCCAGCAGCCGACGGACAGGGGATGGCACCGGGGAGCTGTTTTTT
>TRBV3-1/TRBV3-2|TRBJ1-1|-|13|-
CASSQIGALVAFF
TGTGCCAGCAGCCAGATTGGGGCGTTGGTAGCTTTCTTT
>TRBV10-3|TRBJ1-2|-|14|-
CAISDGRDLIGYTF
TGTGCCATCAGTGATGGCAGGGATCTGATCGGCTACACCTTC
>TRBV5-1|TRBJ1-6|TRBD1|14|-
CASSPYPDRVHLHF
TGCGCCAGCAGCCCTTATCCAGACAGGGTTCACCTCCACTTT
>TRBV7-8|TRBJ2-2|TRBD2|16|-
CASSSGGRTNTGELFF
TGTGCCAGCAGCTCGGGGGGGAGGACGAACACCGGGGAGCTGTTTTTT
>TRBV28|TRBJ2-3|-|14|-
CASSSTQGTDTQYF
TGTGCCAGCAGTAGTACACAAGGCACAGATACGCAGTATTTT
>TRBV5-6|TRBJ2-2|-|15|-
CASSGLGLNTGELFF
TGTGCCAGCAGCGGTTTGGGGCTGAACACCGGGGAGCTGTTTTTT